The present T cell receptor beta chain was sequenced within a study of control samples from healthy donors and cancer patients. Germline assignment: CDR1 SQVTM and CDR2 ANQGSEA. The ends were cut back, 5 bases at V and 4 bases at J, with 8 bases in the middle. The CDR3 covers 11 residues. Data came from immunoSEQ multiplex PCR; TCRdb stores just in-frame clones and leaves some out. Altogether 170,000 or so clones are present, roughly 92% being singletons, with the ten largest covering about 1.5%. The chain is built from TRBV29-1 and TRBJ1-2; no reliable D call. Sequenced sample: blood. The sequence was collected from a woman aged 18-29 years in good health. CDR3 DNA: TGCAGCGTTTCCGGTATCTATGGCTACACCTTC. Amino acid sequence: CSVSGIYGYTF. The complete variable domain, with remaining parts taken from reference TRBV29-1 and TRBJ1-2, reads SAVISQKPSRDICQRGTSLTIQCQVDSQVTMMFWYRQQPGQSLTLIATANQGSEATYESGFVIDKFPISRPNLTFSTLTVSNMSPEDSSIYLCSVSGIYGYTFGSGTRLTVV.